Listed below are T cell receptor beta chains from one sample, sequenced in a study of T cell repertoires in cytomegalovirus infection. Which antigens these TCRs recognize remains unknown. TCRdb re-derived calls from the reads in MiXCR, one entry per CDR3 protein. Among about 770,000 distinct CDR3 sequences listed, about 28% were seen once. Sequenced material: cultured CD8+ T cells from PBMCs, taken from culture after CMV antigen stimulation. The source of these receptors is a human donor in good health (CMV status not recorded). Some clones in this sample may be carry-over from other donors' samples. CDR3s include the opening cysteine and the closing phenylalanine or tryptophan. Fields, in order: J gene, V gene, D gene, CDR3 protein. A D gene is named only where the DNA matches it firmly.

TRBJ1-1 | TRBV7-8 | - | CASSLAGDKMNTEAFF
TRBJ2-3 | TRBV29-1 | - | CSVLSTDTQYF
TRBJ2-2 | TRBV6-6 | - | CASTQGQGGTGELFF
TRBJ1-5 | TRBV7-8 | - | CASSLGHYSNQPQHF
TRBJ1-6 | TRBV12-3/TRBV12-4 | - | CASSLGNPYSPLHF
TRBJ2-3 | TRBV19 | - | CASSPERAPDTQYF
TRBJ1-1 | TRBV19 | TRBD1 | CASSTTTGATEAFF
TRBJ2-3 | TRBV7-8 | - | CASSHYAGNTDTQYF
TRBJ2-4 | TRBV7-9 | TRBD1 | CASSSTLDRVNIQYF
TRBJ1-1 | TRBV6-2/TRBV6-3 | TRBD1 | CASSGRDRGYEAFF
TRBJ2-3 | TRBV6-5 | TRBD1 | CASSLIKGASIGTDTQYF
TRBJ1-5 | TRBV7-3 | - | CASSLTAGQPQHF
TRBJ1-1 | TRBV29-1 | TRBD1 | CSVEGLTGQGVNFRSEAFF
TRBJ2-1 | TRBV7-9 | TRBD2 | CASSFSGDSYNEQFF
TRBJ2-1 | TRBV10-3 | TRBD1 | CAISPGTGVYNEQFF
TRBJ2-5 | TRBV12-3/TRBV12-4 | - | CASSWISQETQYF
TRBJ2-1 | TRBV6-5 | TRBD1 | CASSYSTLLDRAYNEQFF
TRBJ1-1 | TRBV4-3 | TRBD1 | CASSVSVRDRLNTEAFF
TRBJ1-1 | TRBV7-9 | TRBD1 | CASSGRQGGNTEAFF
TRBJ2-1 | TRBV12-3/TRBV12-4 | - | CAGGRNNEQFF
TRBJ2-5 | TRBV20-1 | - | CSAAEGTRREETQYF
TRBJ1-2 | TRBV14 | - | CASSQVSGALYGYTF
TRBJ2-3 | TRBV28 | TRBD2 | CASETRLALSTDTQYF
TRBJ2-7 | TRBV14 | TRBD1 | CASSLRDRHYEQYF
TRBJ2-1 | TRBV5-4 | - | CASSSSDLGPYNEQFF
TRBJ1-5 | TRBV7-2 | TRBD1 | CASSSNRGQQPQHF
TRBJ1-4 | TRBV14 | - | CASSQKGQKEEKLFF
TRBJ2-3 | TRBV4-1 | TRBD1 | CASSQRTGTLDTQYF
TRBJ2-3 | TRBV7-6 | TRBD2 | CASSLKMGGLATDTQYF